This T cell receptor beta chain was obtained from a study of Graves' ophthalmopathy and Graves' hyperthyroidism. The wider study: Peripheral blood samples were taken at initial diagnosis, before any treatment.

The CDR3 consists of 14 residues. Germline CDR1 reads SGHTA; CDR2 reads FQGNSA. V lost 2 bases, J lost 5 bases, and 10 bases lay in between. Excluded: other autoimmune disease, uncontrolled infection, pregnancy or lactation. Study-level points and caveats: An 81.08% specificity and 85% to 90% sensitivity were achieved by a 13-signature model that separated ophthalmopathy from stable hyperthyroidism.

Amplification of the TCR beta CDR3 regions used RNA transcripts (as template). Second-round multiplex PCR came after first-round RT-PCR with HTBI primers. From the multiplex PCR reads, TCRdb called clonotypes with MiXCR, one entry per CDR3 protein. The sample includes 660,000 or so distinct CDR3 sequences, over 40% of them seen just once. This clonotype came up many times. Its specificity is unknown. Sample: peripheral blood. The clonotype comes from an adult man with Graves' ophthalmopathy. The chain couples TRBV7-2 to TRBJ1-5, with D possibly being TRBD1 (5 bases). The CDR3 here is CASSLRDGYQPQHF. The CDR3 coding sequence is TGTGCCAGCAGCTTAAGGGACGGCTATCAGCCCCAGCATTTT.